The 23 T cell receptor beta chains below come from one sample, sequenced in a study of blood T cell repertoires in COVID-19. Method: immunoSEQ multiplex PCR; TCRdb's copy keeps in-frame clones and lacks some. The sample lists tens of thousands of clones; 80% to 90% were seen once. Sequencing was performed on peripheral blood. The receptors derive from a woman aged 55-69 years with COVID-19, enrolled during active disease.

V usage is TRBV4-1 and J usage is TRBJ2-7; 9 bases align to TRBD1. The CDR3 extends over 17 amino acids. The junction had 10 bases not matched to a gene; V was cut back by 2 bases and J by 2 bases. CDR1 and CDR2 (germline): MGHRA, YSYEKL. This CDR3 is CASSQSGTGFPTYEQYF. As DNA, the CDR3 is TGCGCCAGCAGCCAATCCGGGACAGGGTTCCCGACCTACGAGCAGTACTTC.

The V call is TRBV4-3, the J call TRBJ2-1, with 12 bases identical to TRBD2. CDR3 length equals 16 residues. Germline V CDR1 and CDR2: LGHNA, YSLEER. Unmatched junction bases numbered 5, after V lost 4 bases and J lost 4 bases. The CDR3 loop reads CASSPSGTSGYNEQFF. DNA of the CDR3: TGCGCCAGCAGCCCAAGCGGGACTAGCGGGTACAATGAGCAGTTCTTC.

The chain couples TRBV14 to TRBJ2-5; a weak D match, TRBD1 (6 bases). Germline V gene lookup returns CDR1 SGHDN and CDR2 FVKESK. The CDR3 loop spans 15 amino acids. V lost 2 bases and J lost 1, with 11 bases in between. The DNA of the CDR3 is TGTGCCAGCAGCCAAACACAGGGTATCCAAGAGACCCAGTACTTC. It codes for CASSQTQGIQETQYF.

The chain combines TRBV18 with TRBJ2-2; D is uncertain. This CDR3 comprises 13 residues. Trimming removed 9 bases from V and 0 bases from J, with 8 bases in between. The germline gives CDR1 KGHSH, CDR2 LQKENI. CDR3 DNA sequence: TGTGCCAGTGACAAGTCGAACACCGGGGAGCTGTTTTTT. This codes for CASDKSNTGELFF.

The gene calls are TRBV2 and TRBJ2-7, with a possible D match to TRBD2 (5 bases). The CDR3 is 14 residues long. Germline-derived CDR1 and CDR2 are SNHLY and FYNNEI. The germline V and J ends were trimmed by 6 bases and 0 bases, with 12 bases remaining between them. CDR3 loop: CASSPDWSSYEQYF. The CDR3 coding sequence is TGTGCCAGCAGCCCGGACTGGAGCTCCTACGAGCAGTACTTC.

This clone came up a few times. The chain has TRBV30 and TRBJ2-2; D is ambiguous. This CDR3 is 11 amino acids long. From germline, CDR1 is GTSNPN and CDR2 SVGIG (reference sequence). V was clipped by 3 bases and J by 6 bases, with 5 bases between them. The CDR3 sequence: CAWRIAGELFF. In DNA form, the CDR3 reads TGTGCCTGGAGAATCGCCGGGGAGCTGTTTTTT.

The chain links TRBV21-1 to TRBJ1-3. TRBV21-1 is annotated as a pseudogene. The CDR3 contains 13 residues. CDR3 sequence (DNA): TGTGCCAGCAGCATCACGAGGGGAAACACCATATATTTT. Translating it yields CASSITRGNTIYF.

The rearrangement uses TRBV6-2 or TRBV6-3 and TRBJ2-1; D unresolved. CDR3 size: 13 residues. Germline CDR1 and CDR2: MNHEY and SVGEGT. V lost 4 bases to trimming and J lost 3 bases, with 7 bases between them. CDR3 in DNA: TGTGCCAGCAGTTTCGCGGTCTACAATGAGCAGTTCTTC. It encodes CASSFAVYNEQFF.

The chain couples TRBV5-4 to TRBJ1-6; the D gene is possibly TRBD1 (6 bases). This CDR3 is 15 amino acids long. CDR1 and CDR2 (germline): SGHNT, YYREEE (reference sequence). V lost 2 bases and J 7 bases, leaving 13 bases between the germline ends. The CDR3 loop reads CASSLPGQGNSPLHF. CDR3 DNA sequence: TGTGCCAGCAGCTTACCGGGACAAGGGAATTCACCCCTCCACTTT.

CDR3 in DNA: TGTGCCAGCAGTTTGAGCTCCGGCTACGAGCAGTACTTC. Protein product: CASSLSSGYEQYF. The J gene is TRBJ2-7, the V gene TRBV12-3 or TRBV12-4; D uncertain. Deletions cut 3 bases from V and 3 bases from J, with 9 bases between. The CDR3 has 13 residues.

Here the CDR3 DNA reads TGTGCCAGTAGTAGAGCGGGATTAGGAGCTGAGCAGTTCTTC. It encodes CASSRAGLGAEQFF. The rearrangement links TRBV19 to TRBJ2-1; 7 nucleotides line up with TRBD2. CDR1 and CDR2 (germline): LNHDA, SQIVND (reference sequence). The CDR3 has 14 residues. The V and J ends lost 4 bases and 9 bases, in that order; junction bases with no gene match: 9.

J is TRBJ1-6 and V is TRBV27, with 7 bases that match TRBD1. This CDR3 spans 17 amino acids. V shed 5 bases and J 7 bases; nucleotides not matched to a gene: 14. Germline V CDR1 and CDR2: MNHEY, SMNVEV (reference sequence). Here the CDR3 reads CASSPTPRDSRNSPLHF. CDR3 in DNA: TGTGCCAGCAGTCCGACGCCACGGGACAGTCGCAATTCACCCCTCCACTTT.

The V and J genes are TRBV6-2 or TRBV6-3 and TRBJ2-1; 9 bases map to TRBD1. J lost 8 bases, V lost 3 bases, and 11 bases had no gene match. The CDR3 consists of 16 residues. Per germline, CDR1 MNHEY and CDR2 SVGEGT. The CDR3 is CASSYSPGQGRDEQFF. CDR3 coding DNA: TGTGCCAGCAGTTATTCCCCAGGACAGGGGAGGGATGAGCAGTTCTTC.

For the CDR3, the DNA is TGTGCCACCAGCAGCCCTAGCGGGAGGGTGAATGAGCAGTTCTTC. Amino acid sequence: CATSSPSGRVNEQFF. This sequence joins TRBV15 and TRBJ2-1; 12 nucleotides agree with TRBD2. Germline CDR1 reads LNHNV; CDR2 reads YYDKDF (reference sequence). There are 15 residues in the CDR3. Losses at the gene ends were 3 bases for V and 7 bases for J; bases not matched to a gene: 4.

This rearrangement joins TRBV27 to TRBJ1-1, with D uncertain. The CDR3 contains 14 residues. V was clipped by 2 bases and J by 0 bases, with 7 bases between them. From germline, CDR1 is MNHEY and CDR2 SMNVEV (reference sequence). Written as DNA, the CDR3 is TGTGCCAGCAGTTTAAAGAGAATGAACACTGAAGCTTTCTTT. It encodes CASSLKRMNTEAFF.

V usage is TRBV2 and J usage is TRBJ1-3; the D is unclear. The V and J ends lost 4 bases and 1 base respectively, with 11 bases between them. The CDR3 has 15 residues. Per the germline V gene, CDR1 is SNHLY and CDR2 is FYNNEI. The CDR3 DNA sequence: TGTGCCAGCAGTGGTATGGGCCCGTCTGGAAACACCATATATTTT. Protein sequence: CASSGMGPSGNTIYF.

J is TRBJ2-2 and V is TRBV20-1; possible D gene TRBD1, 6 bases. The length of the CDR3 is 14 residues. Looked up from germline, CDR1 is DFQATT and CDR2 is SNEGSKA (reference sequence). V lost 3 bases, J lost 6 bases, and 14 bases lay in between. DNA of the CDR3: TGCAGTGCTAGTGACAGGAGGTCCCCCGGGGAGCTGTTTTTT. Translated, it gives CSASDRRSPGELFF.

J is TRBJ1-2 and V is TRBV27, with 8 nucleotides matching TRBD1. The J segment lost 8 bases and the V segment lost 6 bases, leaving 5 bases of the junction unmatched. This CDR3 is built from 12 residues. Germline CDR1 is MNHEY and CDR2 is SMNVEV (reference sequence). CDR3 sequence (DNA): TGTGCCAGCAGCGACAGGGGTGAGGGCTACACCTTC. Protein product: CASSDRGEGYTF.

This clone appeared a single time. This chain connects TRBV5-1 to TRBJ1-5; tentatively, D is TRBD1 (5 bases). The germline V gene has CDR1 SGHRS and CDR2 YFSETQ. This CDR3 contains 12 residues. V was pared by 4 bases and J by 9 bases, with 11 bases between. The CDR3: CASSEAGGPQHF. Written as DNA, the CDR3 is TGCGCCAGCAGCGAGGCGGGGGGGCCCCAGCATTTT.

The chain recombines TRBV29-1 with TRBJ2-1, with D possibly being TRBD2 (5 bases). The V end was cut by 7 bases, the J end by 7 bases, with 14 bases between. CDR1 SQVTM and CDR2 ANQGSEA come from the germline V gene. This CDR3 has 12 residues. In DNA form, the CDR3 reads TGCAGCGCCGGGATGCTGGGTAATGAGCAGTTCTTC. Its translation is CSAGMLGNEQFF.

This clone has a handful of counts. The chain employs TRBV7-9 and TRBJ1-3; D gene ambiguous. The CDR3 is made up of 12 amino acids. The V gene lost 3 bases and the J gene lost 3 bases, with 3 bases spanning the gap. Germline V lookup: CDR1 SEHNR, CDR2 FQNEAQ (reference sequence). CDR3 nucleotide sequence: TGTGCCAGCAGCTTCAGTGGAAACACCATATATTTT. Amino acid sequence: CASSFSGNTIYF.

This clone is a singleton in its sample. This chain joins TRBV28 and TRBJ2-1, with TRBD2 matching over 7 bases. The germline gives CDR1 MDHEN, CDR2 SYDVKM. This CDR3 has 14 residues. The V gene end was trimmed by 7 bases and the J gene end by 5 bases; junction bases not matched to a gene: 8. For the CDR3, the DNA is TGTGCCAGCAAAAACGGGGGGAGGGACAATGAGCAGTTCTTC. Translating it yields CASKNGGRDNEQFF.

This chain links TRBV18 with TRBJ1-1; D is possibly TRBD1 (6 bases). Per germline, CDR1 KGHSH and CDR2 LQKENI. The CDR3 runs 14 residues. The ends were cut back, 6 bases at V and 4 bases at J, with 15 bases in the middle. The CDR3 region is CASSQQGFGTEAFF. The DNA for the CDR3 is TGTGCCAGCTCTCAACAGGGTTTTGGCACTGAAGCTTTCTTT.